The present T cell receptor beta chain was sequenced within a study of control samples from healthy donors and cancer patients. Profiled with immunoSEQ multiplex PCR; TCRdb holds only in-frame clones, not every one. The repertoire holds some 94,000 clones, with roughly nine tenths as singletons. CDR3 length: 16 residues. Germline assignment: CDR1 SGHAT and CDR2 FQDESV (reference sequence). V shed 5 bases, J shed 2 bases, and the junction held 5 bases outside the gene matches. The chain employs TRBV11-1 and TRBJ2-3; 12 bases align to TRBD2. The sample was PBMCs. This TCR came from a woman aged 45-60 years with colorectal cancer. The CDR3: CASSLGTSGSTDTQYF. The CDR3 nucleotides are TGTGCCAGCAGCCTCGGGACTAGCGGGTCCACAGATACGCAGTATTTT.